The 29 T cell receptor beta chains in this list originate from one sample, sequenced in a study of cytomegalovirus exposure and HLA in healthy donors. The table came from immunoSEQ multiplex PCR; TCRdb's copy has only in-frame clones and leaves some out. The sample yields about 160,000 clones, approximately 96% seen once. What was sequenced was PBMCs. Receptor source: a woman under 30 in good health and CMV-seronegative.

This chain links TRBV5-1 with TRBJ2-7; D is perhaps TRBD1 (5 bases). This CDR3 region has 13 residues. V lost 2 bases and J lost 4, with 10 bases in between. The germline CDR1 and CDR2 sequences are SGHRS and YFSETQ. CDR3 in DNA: TGCGCCAGCAGCTTAACAGGAGAATACGAGCAGTACTTC. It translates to CASSLTGEYEQYF.

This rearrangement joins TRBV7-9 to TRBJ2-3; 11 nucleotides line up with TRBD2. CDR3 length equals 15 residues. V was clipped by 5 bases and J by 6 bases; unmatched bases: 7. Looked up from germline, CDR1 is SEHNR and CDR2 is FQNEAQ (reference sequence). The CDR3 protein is CASSRATSGVDTQYF. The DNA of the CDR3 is TGTGCCAGCAGCCGAGCGACTAGCGGGGTTGATACGCAGTATTTT. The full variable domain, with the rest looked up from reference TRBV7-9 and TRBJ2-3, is DTGVSQNPRHKITKRGQNVTFRCDPISEHNRLYWYRQTLGQGPEFLTYFQNEAQLEKSRLLSDRFSAERPKGSFSTLEIQRTEQGDSAMYLCASSRATSGVDTQYFGPGTRLTVL.

The CDR3 spells CASSSYRDGEETQYF. CDR3 in DNA: TGTGCCAGCAGCTCCTACCGAGATGGTGAGGAGACCCAGTACTTC. The chain carries TRBV5-6 and TRBJ2-5; the D is unclear. This CDR3 is built from 15 residues. V lost 3 bases, J lost 5 bases, and 17 bases lay in between. The germline V gene has CDR1 SGHDT and CDR2 YYEEEE.

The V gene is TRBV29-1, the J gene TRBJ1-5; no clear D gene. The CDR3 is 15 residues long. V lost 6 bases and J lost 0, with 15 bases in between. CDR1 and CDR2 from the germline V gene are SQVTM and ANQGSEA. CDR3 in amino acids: CSVVAAGYSNQPQHF. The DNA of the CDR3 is TGCAGCGTCGTCGCGGCCGGGTATAGCAATCAGCCCCAGCATTTT.

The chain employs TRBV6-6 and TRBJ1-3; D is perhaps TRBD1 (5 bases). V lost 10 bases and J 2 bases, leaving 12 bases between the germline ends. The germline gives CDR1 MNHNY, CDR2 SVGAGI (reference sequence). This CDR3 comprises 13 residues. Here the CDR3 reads CATLTVPGNTIYF. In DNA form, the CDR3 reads TGTGCCACCCTGACAGTTCCTGGAAACACCATATATTTT.

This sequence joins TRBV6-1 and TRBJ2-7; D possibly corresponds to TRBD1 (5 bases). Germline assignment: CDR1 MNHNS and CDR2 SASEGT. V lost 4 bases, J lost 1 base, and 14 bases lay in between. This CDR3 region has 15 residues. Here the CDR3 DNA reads TGTGCCAGCAGTGCTAGGCAGGGTCTTTCCTACGAGCAGTACTTC. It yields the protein CASSARQGLSYEQYF.

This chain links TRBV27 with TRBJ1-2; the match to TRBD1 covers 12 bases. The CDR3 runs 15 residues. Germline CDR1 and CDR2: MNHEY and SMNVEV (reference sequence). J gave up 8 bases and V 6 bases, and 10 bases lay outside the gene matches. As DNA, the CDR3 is TGTGCCAGCAGAAGCCTCGGGACAGGGGGCGACGGCTACACCTTC. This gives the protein CASRSLGTGGDGYTF.

The CDR3, as DNA: TGTGCCAGCAGTGAAGGGACAGGTTACCCCTCTGGGGCCAACGTCCTGACTTTC. Encoded protein: CASSEGTGYPSGANVLTF. This sequence joins TRBV2 and TRBJ2-6; TRBD1 matches at 7 bases. J was trimmed by 0 bases and V by 1 base; bases with no gene match: 6. The CDR3 sequence is 18 residues long. Germline assignment: CDR1 SNHLY and CDR2 FYNNEI.

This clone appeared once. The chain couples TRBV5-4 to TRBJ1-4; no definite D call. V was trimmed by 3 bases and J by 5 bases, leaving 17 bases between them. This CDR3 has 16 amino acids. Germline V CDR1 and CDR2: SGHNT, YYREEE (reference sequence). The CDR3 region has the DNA TGTGCCAGCAGCTCCCGGGAGGGAGGGTCGAATGAAAAACTGTTTTTT. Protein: CASSSREGGSNEKLFF. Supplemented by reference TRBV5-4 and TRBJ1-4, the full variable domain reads ETGVTQSPTHLIKTRGQQVTLRCSSQSGHNTVSWYQQALGQGPQFIFQYYREEENGRGNFPPRFSGLQFPNYSSELNVNALELDDSALYLCASSSREGGSNEKLFFGSGTQLSVL.

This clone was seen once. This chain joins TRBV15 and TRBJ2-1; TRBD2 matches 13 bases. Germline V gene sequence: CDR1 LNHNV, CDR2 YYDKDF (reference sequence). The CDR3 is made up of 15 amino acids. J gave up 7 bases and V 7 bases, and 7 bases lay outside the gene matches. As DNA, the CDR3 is TGTGCCACCATCTCCACTAGCGGGGGGGGGAATGAGCAGTTCTTC. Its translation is CATISTSGGGNEQFF.

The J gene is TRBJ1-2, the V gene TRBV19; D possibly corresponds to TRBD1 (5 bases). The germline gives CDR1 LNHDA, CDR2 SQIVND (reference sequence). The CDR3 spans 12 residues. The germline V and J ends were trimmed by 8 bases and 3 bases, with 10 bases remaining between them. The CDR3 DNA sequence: TGTGCCAGTTCCCGGGGGGACTATGGCTACACCTTC. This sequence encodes CASSRGDYGYTF.

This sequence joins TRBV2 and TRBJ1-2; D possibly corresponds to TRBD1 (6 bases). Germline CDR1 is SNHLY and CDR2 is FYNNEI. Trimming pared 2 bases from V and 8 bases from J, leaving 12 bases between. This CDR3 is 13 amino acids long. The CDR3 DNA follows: TGTGCCAGCAGTGAAATCAAGGGGGACGGCTACACCTTC. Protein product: CASSEIKGDGYTF.

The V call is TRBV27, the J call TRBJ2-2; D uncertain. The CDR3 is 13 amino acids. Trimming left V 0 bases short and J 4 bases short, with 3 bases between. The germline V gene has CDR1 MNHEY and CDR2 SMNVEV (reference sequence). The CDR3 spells CASSLSSTGELFF. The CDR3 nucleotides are TGTGCCAGCAGTTTATCGAGCACCGGGGAGCTGTTTTTT.

This CDR3 reads CASSLTGVGYTF. For the CDR3, the DNA is TGTGCCAGCAGCTTAACAGGAGTTGGCTACACCTTC. The chain couples TRBV7-9 to TRBJ1-2; D may be TRBD1 (5 bases). The CDR3 length is 12 residues. The germline CDR1 and CDR2 sequences are SEHNR and FQNEAQ (reference sequence). The ends were cut back, 2 bases at V and 7 bases at J, with 8 bases in the middle. The full variable domain, its missing parts supplied by reference TRBV7-9 and TRBJ1-2, is DTGVSQNPRHKITKRGQNVTFRCDPISEHNRLYWYRQTLGQGPEFLTYFQNEAQLEKSRLLSDRFSAERPKGSFSTLEIQRTEQGDSAMYLCASSLTGVGYTFGSGTRLTVV.

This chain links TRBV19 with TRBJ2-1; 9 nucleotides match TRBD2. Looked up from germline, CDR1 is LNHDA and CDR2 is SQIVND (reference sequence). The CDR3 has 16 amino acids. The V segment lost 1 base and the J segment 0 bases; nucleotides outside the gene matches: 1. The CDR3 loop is CASSIGRGGSYNEQFF. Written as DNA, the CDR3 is TGTGCCAGTAGTATAGGGCGGGGGGGCTCCTACAATGAGCAGTTCTTC.

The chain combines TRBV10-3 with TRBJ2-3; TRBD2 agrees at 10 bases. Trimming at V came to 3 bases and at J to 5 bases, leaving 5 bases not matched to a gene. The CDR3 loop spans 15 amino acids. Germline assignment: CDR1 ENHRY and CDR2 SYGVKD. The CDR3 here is CAISDSGGALDTQYF. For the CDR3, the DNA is TGTGCCATCAGTGACAGCGGGGGGGCTTTAGATACGCAGTATTTT.

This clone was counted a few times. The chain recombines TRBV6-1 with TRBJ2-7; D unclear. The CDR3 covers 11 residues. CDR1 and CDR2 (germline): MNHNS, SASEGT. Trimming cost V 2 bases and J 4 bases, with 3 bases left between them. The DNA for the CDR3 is TGTGCCAGCAGTGAACAGTACGAGCAGTACTTC. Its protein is CASSEQYEQYF.

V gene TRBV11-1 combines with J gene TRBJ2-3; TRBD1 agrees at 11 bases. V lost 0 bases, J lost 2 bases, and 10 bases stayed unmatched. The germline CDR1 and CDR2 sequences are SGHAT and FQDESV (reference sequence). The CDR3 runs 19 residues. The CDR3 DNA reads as TGTGCCAGCAGCTTAGCGAAGCTCGGGACAGGGGGTCACACAGATACGCAGTATTTT. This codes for CASSLAKLGTGGHTDTQYF.

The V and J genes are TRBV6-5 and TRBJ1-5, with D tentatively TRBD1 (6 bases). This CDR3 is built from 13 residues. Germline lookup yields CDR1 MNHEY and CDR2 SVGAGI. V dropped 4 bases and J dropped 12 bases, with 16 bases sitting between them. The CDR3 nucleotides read TGTGCCAGCAGTTTCTCCCGGGACACCAGCCAGCATTTT. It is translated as CASSFSRDTSQHF.

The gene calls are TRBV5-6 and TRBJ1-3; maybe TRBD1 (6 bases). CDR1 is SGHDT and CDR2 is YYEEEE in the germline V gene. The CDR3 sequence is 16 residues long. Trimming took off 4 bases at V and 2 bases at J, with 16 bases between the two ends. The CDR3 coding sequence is TGTGCCAGCAGCAGGAGGACAGAAAGAACTGGAAACACCATATATTTT. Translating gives CASSRRTERTGNTIYF.

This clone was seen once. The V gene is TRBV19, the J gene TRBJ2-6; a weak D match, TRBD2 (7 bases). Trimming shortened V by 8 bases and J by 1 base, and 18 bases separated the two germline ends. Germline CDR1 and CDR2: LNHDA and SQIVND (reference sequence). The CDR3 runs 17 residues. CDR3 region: CASYRGGGGSGANVLTF. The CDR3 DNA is TGTGCCAGTTATAGGGGGGGTGGGGGATCTGGGGCCAACGTCCTGACTTTC.

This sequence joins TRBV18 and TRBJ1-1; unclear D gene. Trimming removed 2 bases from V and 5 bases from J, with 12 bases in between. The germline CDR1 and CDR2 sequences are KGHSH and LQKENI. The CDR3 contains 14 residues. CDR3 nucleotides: TGTGCCAGCTCACCAGCGACCCGGCGGACTGAAGCTTTCTTT. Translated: CASSPATRRTEAFF.

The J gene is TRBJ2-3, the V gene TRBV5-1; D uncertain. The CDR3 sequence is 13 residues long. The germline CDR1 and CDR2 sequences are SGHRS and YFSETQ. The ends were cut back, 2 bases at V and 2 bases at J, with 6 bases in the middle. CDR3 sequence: CASSLLPTDTQYF. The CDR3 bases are TGCGCCAGCAGCTTACTGCCCACAGATACGCAGTATTTT.

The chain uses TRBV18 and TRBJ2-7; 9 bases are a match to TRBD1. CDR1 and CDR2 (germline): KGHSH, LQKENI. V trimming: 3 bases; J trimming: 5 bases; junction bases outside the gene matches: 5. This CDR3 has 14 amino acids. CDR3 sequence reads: CASSPGTGPDEQYF. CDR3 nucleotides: TGTGCCAGCTCACCCGGGACAGGGCCCGACGAGCAGTACTTC. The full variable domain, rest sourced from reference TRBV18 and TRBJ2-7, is NAGVMQNPRHLVRRRGQEARLRCSPMKGHSHVYWYRQLPEEGLKFMVYLQKENIIDESGMPKERFSAEFPKEGPSILRIQQVVRGDSAAYFCASSPGTGPDEQYFGPGTRLTVT.

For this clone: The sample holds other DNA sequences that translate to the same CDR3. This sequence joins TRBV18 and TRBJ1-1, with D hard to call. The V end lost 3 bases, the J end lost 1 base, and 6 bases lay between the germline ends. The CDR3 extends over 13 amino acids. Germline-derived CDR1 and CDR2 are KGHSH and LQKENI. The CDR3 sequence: CASSPAGNTEAFF. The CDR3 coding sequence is TGTGCCAGCTCACCGGCAGGGAACACTGAAGCTTTCTTT.

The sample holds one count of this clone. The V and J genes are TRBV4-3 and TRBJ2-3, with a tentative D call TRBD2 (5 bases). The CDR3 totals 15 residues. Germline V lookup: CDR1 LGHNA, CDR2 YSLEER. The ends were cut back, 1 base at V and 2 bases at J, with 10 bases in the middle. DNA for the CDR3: TGCGCCAGCAGCCAAGCCGGGGTTTCCACAGATACGCAGTATTTT. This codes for CASSQAGVSTDTQYF.

The chain's CDR3 is CSVAGDSYNEQFF. DNA for the CDR3: TGCAGCGTGGCAGGGGATTCCTACAATGAGCAGTTCTTC. V is TRBV29-1 and J is TRBJ2-1, with D possibly TRBD1 on 6 matching bases. V was shortened by 6 bases and J by 1 base, with 10 bases between the two germline ends. Germline loops: CDR1 SQVTM, CDR2 ANQGSEA. This CDR3 contains 13 residues.

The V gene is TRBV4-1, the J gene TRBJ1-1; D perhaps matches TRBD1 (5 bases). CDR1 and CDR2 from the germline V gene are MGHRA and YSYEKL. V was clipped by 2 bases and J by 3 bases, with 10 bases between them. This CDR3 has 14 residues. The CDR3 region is CASSQPGGDTEAFF. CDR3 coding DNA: TGCGCCAGCAGCCAACCTGGGGGGGACACTGAAGCTTTCTTT.

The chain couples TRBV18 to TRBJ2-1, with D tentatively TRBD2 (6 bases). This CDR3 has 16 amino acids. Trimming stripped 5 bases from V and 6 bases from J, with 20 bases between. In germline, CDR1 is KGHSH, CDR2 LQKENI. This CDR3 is CASSSGSLAERNEQFF. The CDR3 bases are TGTGCCAGCTCATCTGGAAGCTTAGCGGAACGCAATGAGCAGTTCTTC.